The TCR beta chain described here comes from a study of CD8+CD57+ T cells in acquired aplastic anemia. Study-level information: Sorting CD4+ and CD8+ cells gave DNA averaging about 3.2 ug.

This clonotype was found once. Genomic DNA provided the template from which TCR beta VDJ and CDR3 profiles were obtained. One entry per CDR3 protein, called by TCRdb with MiXCR from the reads. This table holds about 190,000 distinct CDR3 sequences, around 45% found once. Sequenced patients had shown CD8+CD57+ cell expansion by flow cytometry. Sampling of blood occurred while the patients had still received no therapy. Germline V gives CDR1 SGHNT, CDR2 YYREEE (reference sequence). The CDR3 length is 14 residues. Unmatched junction bases numbered 5, after V lost 4 bases and J lost 2 bases. Sequenced sample: sorted CD4+, CD8+, or CD8+CD57+ T cells (not recorded which) from PBMCs. The V gene is TRBV5-4, the J gene TRBJ2-7; 8 nucleotides line up with TRBD1. The clonotype was recovered from a human donor with aplastic anemia. The DNA for the CDR3 is TGTGCCAGCAGCGTGGGACAGGACGCCTACGAGCAGTACTTC. It encodes CASSVGQDAYEQYF.